The 6 T cell receptor beta chains reported below all come from one sample, sequenced in a study of T-cell memory formation after mild COVID-19 (dated by TCRdb to the early 2020s). Preparation of the library involved 5' RACE. Sequenced using an Illumina NovaSeq 6000. The public reads were reprocessed in TCRdb via fastp at Q25 and MiXCR, keeping in-frame beta chains. Duplicate CDR3 protein sequences are folded into a single record with the most common DNA and genes. Present in this sample are 100,000 to 150,000 distinct CDR3 sequences, over 15% of which were seen just once. 5.2% of the sample is held by the ten biggest clonotypes. Sequenced input: PBMCs or a T cell subset sorted from them (not recorded which). The receptors derive from a man aged 18 to 30 who had mild COVID-19 (a few samples of this study predate the infection). The sample titles of this study are shuffled in the database, so cell type and time point are left out; the donor was told from shared clones.

This clonotype was detected a few times. The chain has TRBV20-1 and TRBJ1-2; D not certain. V lost 6 bases and J 5 bases, leaving 10 bases between the germline ends. CDR3 size: 11 residues. CDR1 is DFQATT and CDR2 is SNEGSKA in the germline V gene (reference sequence). CDR3 in DNA: TGCAGTGCCTTGAGCGAGTATGGCTACACCTTC. This gives the protein CSALSEYGYTF.

The chain uses TRBV6-6 and TRBJ2-7, with D possibly called TRBD1 or TRBD2 (5 bases each). Germline V gives CDR1 MNHNY, CDR2 SVGAGI (reference sequence). V was trimmed by 6 bases and J by 3 bases, leaving 12 bases between them. The CDR3 totals 13 residues. The CDR3 loop is CASREEGVYEQYV. The DNA for the CDR3 is TGTGCCAGCAGGGAGGAAGGGGTCTACGAGCAGTACGTC.

The rearrangement joins TRBV5-1 to TRBJ1-3; tentatively, D is TRBD1 (6 bases). Trimming left V 4 bases short and J 4 bases short, with 15 bases between. The CDR3 spans 15 residues. Germline CDR1 SGHRS, CDR2 YFSETQ. The CDR3 coding sequence is TGCGCCAGCAGCGATCCGGGGGCGCGGGGAAACACCATATATTTT. Translating gives CASSDPGARGNTIYF.

The DNA for the CDR3 is TGTGCCAGCAGTGTGGAGGGGGATCAGCCCCAGCATTTT. Protein product: CASSVEGDQPQHF. The chain links TRBV2 to TRBJ1-5, with D possibly matching TRBD1 (6 bases). This CDR3 contains 13 residues. The ends were cut back, 4 bases at V and 5 bases at J, with 9 bases in the middle. CDR1 is SNHLY and CDR2 is FYNNEI in the germline V gene.

This clonotype has just a few counts. The chain couples TRBV6-6 to TRBJ2-1; TRBD1 might be the D (6 bases). The CDR3 loop spans 16 amino acids. Between the trimmed V and J ends, which lost 7 bases and 11 bases, there was a span of 27 bases. Per germline, CDR1 MNHNY and CDR2 SVGAGI (reference sequence). Here the CDR3 reads CASTPFSAAGVMKQFF. CDR3 DNA: TGTGCCAGCACCCCATTCTCAGCGGCAGGGGTAATGAAGCAGTTCTTC.

This clonotype showed up just a few times. The chain links TRBV5-1 to TRBJ2-2, with D possibly matching TRBD2 (6 bases). The germline gives CDR1 SGHRS, CDR2 YFSETQ. CDR3 length: 13 residues. Trimming pared 5 bases from V and 7 bases from J, leaving 12 bases between. CDR3 sequence: CASRDYFVGELFF. The DNA of the CDR3 is TGCGCCAGCAGGGACTATTTTGTCGGGGAGCTGTTTTTT.